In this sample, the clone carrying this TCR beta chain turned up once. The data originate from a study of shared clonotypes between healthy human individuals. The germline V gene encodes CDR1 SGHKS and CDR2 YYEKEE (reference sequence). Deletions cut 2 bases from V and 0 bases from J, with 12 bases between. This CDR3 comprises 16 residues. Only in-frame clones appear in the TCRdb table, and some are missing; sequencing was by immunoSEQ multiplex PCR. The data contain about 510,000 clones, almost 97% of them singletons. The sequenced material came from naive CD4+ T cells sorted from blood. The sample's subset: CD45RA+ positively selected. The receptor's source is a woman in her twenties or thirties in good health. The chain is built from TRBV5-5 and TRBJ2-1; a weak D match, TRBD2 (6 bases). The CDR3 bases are TGTGCCAGCAGCTTAGTTCTGGGGGGCTCCTACAATGAGCAGTTCTTC. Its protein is CASSLVLGGSYNEQFF.